These T cell receptor beta chains were read from a single sample in a study of blood T cell repertoires in COVID-19. Only in-frame clones appear in the TCRdb table, and some are missing; sequencing was by immunoSEQ multiplex PCR. Here the sample spans about 150,000 clones, approximately 80% being singletons. Sequences were obtained from peripheral blood. These receptors were taken from a woman between 40 and 55 years old with active or convalescent COVID-19. Each CDR3 is given with its conserved first and last residue. A D gene is named only where the DNA matches it firmly. Size tells how often a clone was seen (once, few, many) or the class of an expanded clone, and some rows leave it out.

v_call	d_call	clone_size	j_call	cdr3_aa	cdr3_nt
TRBV6-5	.	.	TRBJ1-1	CASRSVNTEAFF	TGTGCCAGCAGGTCTGTGAACACTGAAGCTTTCTTT
TRBV5-1	.	.	TRBJ1-1	CASSMTGSEVAFF	TGCGCCAGCAGCATGACAGGTTCCGAGGTGGCTTTCTTT
TRBV15	.	.	TRBJ1-4	CATSRDKGYEKLFF	TGTGCCACCAGCAGAGATAAGGGGTATGAAAAACTGTTTTTT
TRBV19	TRBD1	.	TRBJ1-1	CASRPPSTGKNTEAFF	TGTGCCAGTAGGCCCCCATCGACAGGGAAGAACACTGAAGCTTTCTTT
TRBV7-2	.	.	TRBJ1-2	CASRRRGAGAYGYTF	TGTGCCAGCAGGCGGAGAGGAGCGGGGGCATATGGCTACACCTTC
TRBV19	TRBD1	few	TRBJ1-1	CASSMRQGLNTEAFF	TGTGCCAGTAGTATGAGACAGGGTCTGAACACTGAAGCTTTCTTT
TRBV5-1	TRBD1	few	TRBJ1-6	CASSWDSTYNSPLHF	TGCGCCAGCAGCTGGGACAGCACCTATAATTCACCCCTCCACTTT
TRBV28	TRBD1	.	TRBJ1-5	CASSLPTGGGQPQHF	TGTGCCAGCAGTCTCCCGACAGGGGGCGGTCAGCCCCAGCATTTT
TRBV28	.	few	TRBJ1-1	CASSPTPTGYNTEAFF	TGTGCCAGCAGCCCCACCCCTACAGGGTACAACACTGAAGCTTTCTTT
TRBV2	.	.	TRBJ1-1	CASQFHDTEAFF	TGTGCCAGCCAATTCCATGACACTGAAGCTTTCTTT
TRBV6-5	TRBD2	.	TRBJ2-2	CASSYSHSGGAGELFF	TGTGCCAGCAGTTACTCCCATAGCGGGGGGGCCGGGGAGCTGTTTTTT
TRBV10-3	TRBD1	.	TRBJ1-2	CAISEFGQGDGYTF	TGTGCCATCAGTGAATTCGGACAGGGGGATGGCTACACCTTC
TRBV5-1	.	.	TRBJ2-2	CASSLYRNTGELFF	TGCGCCAGCAGCTTGTACAGGAACACCGGGGAGCTGTTTTTT
TRBV28	TRBD1	.	TRBJ1-2	CASSTTGRTGYGYTF	TGTGCCAGCAGTACGACAGGGAGAACGGGCTATGGCTACACCTTC
TRBV7-8	.	once	TRBJ2-7	CASSLGGQGGYEQYF	TGTGCCAGCAGCTTAGGGGGGCAGGGTGGCTACGAGCAGTACTTC
TRBV18	.	.	TRBJ1-5	CASSPRVDHQPQHF	TGTGCCAGCTCACCCAGGGTGGACCATCAGCCCCAGCATTTT
TRBV6-5	TRBD1	.	TRBJ1-1	CASRRDRGAVPEAFF	TGTGCCAGCAGGAGGGACAGGGGCGCGGTACCTGAAGCTTTCTTT
TRBV18	.	.	TRBJ1-4	CASSHSPAGLTNEKLFF	TGTGCCAGCTCTCACTCCCCTGCGGGTCTAACTAATGAAAAACTGTTTTTT
TRBV6-5	TRBD1	.	TRBJ1-2	CASSYNRGSNYGYTF	TGTGCCAGCAGTTACAACAGGGGATCTAACTATGGCTACACCTTC
TRBV5-1	.	.	TRBJ1-3	CASSSRVPSGDSGNTIYF	TGCGCCAGCAGCTCCAGGGTACCTTCCGGAGACTCTGGAAACACCATATATTTT
TRBV5-6	.	.	TRBJ1-6	CASSRGEGGVSPLHF	TGTGCCAGCAGCCGTGGGGAGGGGGGAGTCTCACCCCTCCACTTT
TRBV19	TRBD1	few	TRBJ1-2	CASSSRGQGKGDYGYTF	TGTGCCAGTAGTTCCCGCGGACAGGGAAAAGGAGACTATGGCTACACCTTC
TRBV30	.	.	TRBJ1-2	CAWSYQTGYGYTF	TGTGCCTGGAGTTATCAAACAGGGTATGGCTACACCTTC
TRBV29-1	TRBD2	.	TRBJ2-1	CSALAGTYNEQFF	TGCAGCGCCCTAGCGGGGACTTACAATGAGCAGTTCTTC
TRBV5-1	TRBD2	.	TRBJ2-3	CASSSLAGSSTDTQYF	TGCGCCAGCAGTTCGCTAGCGGGGTCTAGCACAGATACGCAGTATTTT
TRBV19	.	.	TRBJ1-6	CASSRGVNNSPLHF	TGTGCCAGTAGTAGGGGGGTAAATAATTCACCCCTCCACTTT
TRBV4-1	TRBD1	.	TRBJ1-4	CASSQDPGTAATNEKLFF	TGCGCCAGCAGCCAAGATCCCGGGACAGCCGCAACTAATGAAAAACTGTTTTTT
TRBV29-1	.	.	TRBJ2-5	CSAKQGLETQYF	TGCAGCGCGAAACAGGGATTGGAGACCCAGTACTTC
TRBV3-1/TRBV3-2	.	.	TRBJ2-2	CASSPLGGASELFF	TGTGCCAGCAGCCCCCTAGGCGGGGCGAGCGAGCTGTTTTTT
TRBV11-2	TRBD2	.	TRBJ2-3	CASSRSGGADDTQYF	TGTGCCAGCAGCCGAAGCGGGGGGGCAGACGATACGCAGTATTTT
TRBV6-9	.	.	TRBJ1-3	CASSSGGTSGNTIYF	TGTGCCAGCAGTTCGGGGGGCACCTCTGGAAACACCATATATTTT
TRBV24-1	TRBD1	.	TRBJ1-2	CATSDHFRGLGNLGGYTF	TGTGCCACCAGTGATCACTTCAGGGGGCTTGGGAACCTCGGAGGCTACACCTTC
TRBV2	TRBD1	.	TRBJ1-5	CASGSGTGEQPQHF	TGTGCCAGCGGATCCGGGACAGGGGAACAGCCCCAGCATTTT
TRBV9	.	.	TRBJ1-4	CASSAGTLENEKLFF	TGTGCCAGCAGCGCCGGGACACTCGAGAATGAAAAACTGTTTTTT
TRBV7-2	TRBD2	.	TRBJ2-5	CASSSRGLAGGPQETQYF	TGTGCCAGCAGCTCCCGTGGGCTAGCGGGAGGCCCCCAAGAGACCCAGTACTTC
TRBV5-8	TRBD2	.	TRBJ2-1	CASSLGLAWGNEQFF	TGTGCCAGCAGCTTGGGACTAGCATGGGGCAATGAGCAGTTCTTC
TRBV5-1	TRBD1	once	TRBJ2-7	CASSWGTADEQYF	TGCGCCAGCAGCTGGGGGACAGCTGACGAGCAGTACTTC
TRBV19	TRBD1	.	TRBJ1-2	CASSTSGGRDGYTF	TGTGCCAGTAGTACCTCAGGGGGAAGGGATGGCTACACCTTC
TRBV11-2	TRBD1	.	TRBJ1-6	CASSSLRGRIYNSPLHF	TGTGCCAGCAGCTCACTCAGGGGGCGCATTTATAATTCACCCCTCCACTTT
TRBV25-1	TRBD1	.	TRBJ1-4	CASSPGTGSRDEKLFF	TGTGCCAGCAGTCCCGGGACAGGGAGTAGGGATGAAAAACTGTTTTTT
TRBV4-1	.	.	TRBJ2-1	CASSGGLYNEQFF	TGCGCCAGCAGCGGGGGACTCTACAATGAGCAGTTCTTC
TRBV6-2/TRBV6-3	.	.	TRBJ2-7	CASSYSIVSEQYF	TGTGCCAGCAGTTACTCGATAGTCTCCGAGCAGTACTTC
TRBV6-2/TRBV6-3	.	once	TRBJ2-7	CASSQVRGYGEQYF	TGTGCCAGCAGCCAGGTTAGGGGTTACGGCGAGCAGTACTTC
TRBV15	.	.	TRBJ1-2	CATSRDPGMGGYTF	TGTGCCACCAGCAGAGATCCCGGGATGGGAGGCTACACCTTC
TRBV7-2	TRBD1	.	TRBJ2-1	CASSFTGGDEQFF	TGTGCCAGCAGTTTTACAGGGGGCGATGAGCAGTTCTTC
TRBV13	TRBD1	.	TRBJ1-1	CATRQGEGYTEAFF	TGTGCCACCCGACAGGGAGAAGGTTACACTGAAGCTTTCTTT